The rows below give T cell receptor beta chains drawn from one sample of a study of blood T cell repertoires in COVID-19. The method was immunoSEQ multiplex PCR; TCRdb's version includes in-frame clones alone and lacks a portion of them. The table has 55,000 to 80,000 clones, around 87% seen once. Source material: peripheral blood. The receptors come from a man aged 65-85 years with acute or convalescent COVID-19. Each CDR3 is given without its conserved first and last residue. Rows may omit the clone size; those that give it use once, few, many or a size class.

abundance: -; v_gene: TRBV19; CDR3aa: ASSIDRQGFPEAF
abundance: -; v_gene: TRBV7-2; CDR3aa: ASSLGGTGNEKLF
abundance: -; v_gene: TRBV24-1; CDR3aa: ATSDGSFASGANVLT
abundance: -; v_gene: TRBV29-1; CDR3aa: SVLLGGQGNSNQPQH
abundance: few; v_gene: TRBV10-3; CDR3aa: AIQDRSNEKLF
abundance: -; v_gene: TRBV5-1; CDR3aa: ASSPQSLNGYEQY
abundance: -; v_gene: TRBV3-1/TRBV3-2; CDR3aa: ASSLTGRGGYT
abundance: few; v_gene: TRBV5-5; CDR3aa: ASSLGSTGGHQPQH
abundance: -; v_gene: TRBV5-1; CDR3aa: ASSLLGQATNEKLF
abundance: -; v_gene: TRBV3-1/TRBV3-2; CDR3aa: ASSQLSEQY
abundance: -; v_gene: TRBV27; CDR3aa: ASNSGVGNSPLH
abundance: -; v_gene: TRBV6-2/TRBV6-3; CDR3aa: ASSYTGGQETQY
abundance: once; v_gene: TRBV24-1; CDR3aa: ATSEGTSGYNEQF
abundance: -; v_gene: TRBV19; CDR3aa: ASSIGGYGQF
abundance: -; v_gene: TRBV3-1/TRBV3-2; CDR3aa: ASSQAILGRGAETQY
abundance: -; v_gene: TRBV6-5; CDR3aa: ASSPVGGNTEAF
abundance: -; v_gene: TRBV6-2/TRBV6-3; CDR3aa: ASSFRQGRETQY
abundance: -; v_gene: TRBV5-1; CDR3aa: ASSWREGLPETQY
abundance: -; v_gene: TRBV5-1; CDR3aa: ASSLPGLAGLGGETQY
abundance: -; v_gene: TRBV10-3; CDR3aa: AISGGTGLSSGNTIY
abundance: -; v_gene: TRBV28; CDR3aa: ASSSIAGRIGTDTQY
abundance: -; v_gene: TRBV7-2; CDR3aa: ASSLGQPPPLH
abundance: -; v_gene: TRBV29-1; CDR3aa: SVETNRDGEQF
abundance: -; v_gene: TRBV19; CDR3aa: ASRGGLAGGVVETQY
abundance: -; v_gene: TRBV28; CDR3aa: ASSFGLAGGQETQY
abundance: -; v_gene: TRBV27; CDR3aa: ASGAGGGTSTDTQY
abundance: -; v_gene: TRBV27; CDR3aa: ASSLQVLYNEQF
abundance: once; v_gene: TRBV18; CDR3aa: ASSPRTGGNTHEQF
abundance: -; v_gene: TRBV5-1; CDR3aa: ASWGQGGDTQY
abundance: -; v_gene: TRBV3-1/TRBV3-2; CDR3aa: ASSFRVEMLNEQF
abundance: -; v_gene: TRBV6-5; CDR3aa: ASSYSKRGAQPQH
abundance: -; v_gene: TRBV7-2; CDR3aa: ASSLGLVQGGLRGYT
abundance: -; v_gene: TRBV6-5; CDR3aa: ASRETPGNTIY
abundance: -; v_gene: TRBV9; CDR3aa: ASSVGLLSSYEQY
abundance: -; v_gene: TRBV19; CDR3aa: ASKVGTHTEAF
abundance: -; v_gene: TRBV30; CDR3aa: AWNRDSDSPLH
abundance: -; v_gene: TRBV6-6; CDR3aa: ASTLGTSGTEQY
abundance: -; v_gene: TRBV24-1; CDR3aa: ATSDETGTGVYNEQF
abundance: -; v_gene: TRBV12-5; CDR3aa: ASGSLMRETQY
abundance: few; v_gene: TRBV20-1; CDR3aa: SASIAGGPDTQY
abundance: -; v_gene: TRBV9; CDR3aa: ASSAQTGGATGELF
abundance: -; v_gene: TRBV19; CDR3aa: ASGRTGGVTDTQY